The 19 T cell receptor beta chains in this list originate from one sample, sequenced in a study of T cells after yellow fever vaccination. Each CDR3 protein gets one entry after TCRdb re-called the 5' RACE reads with MiXCR. The sample records approximately 240,000 distinct CDR3 sequences, approximately 3.6% being singletons. This specimen was PBMCs, taken 15 days after the yellow fever booster vaccination. These TCRs come from a man younger than 30 who received the YFV17D yellow fever vaccine.

This clonotype showed up many times. This chain links TRBV30 with TRBJ2-3; 8 bases match TRBD2. The CDR3 has 13 residues. Germline V gene sequence: CDR1 GTSNPN, CDR2 SVGIG (reference sequence). Germline trimming cut 5 bases from V and 4 bases from J; bases unmatched to any gene: 5. The CDR3 DNA sequence: TGTGCCTGGTCGGGGGGGGGCCCAGATACGCAGTATTTT. Amino acids: CAWSGGGPDTQYF.

The table lists this clonotype with many counts. This chain joins TRBV4-3 and TRBJ2-2, with 7 bases fitting TRBD2. The V gene end was trimmed by 0 bases and the J gene end by 6 bases; junction bases not matched to a gene: 7. Per germline, CDR1 LGHNA and CDR2 YSLEER. CDR3 length: 16 residues. The CDR3 reads CASSQDERGSAGELFF. The CDR3 DNA reads TGCGCCAGCAGCCAAGACGAGCGGGGTTCGGCCGGGGAGCTGTTTTTT.

This clonotype showed up many times. CDR3 amino acids: CASSIQATSTDTQYF. CDR3 DNA sequence: TGTGCCAGTAGTATCCAGGCGACTAGCACAGATACGCAGTATTTT. The J gene is TRBJ2-3, the V gene TRBV19; D is unresolved. Trimming stripped 3 bases from V and 0 bases from J, with 10 bases between. This CDR3 region has 15 residues. From germline, CDR1 is LNHDA and CDR2 SQIVND (reference sequence).

This clonotype was observed at least ten times. This chain uses TRBV7-2 with TRBJ1-5; the match to TRBD1 covers 10 bases. This CDR3 spans 16 amino acids. The V gene's germline CDR1 is SGHTA and CDR2 FQGNSA. V lost 5 bases to trimming and J lost 3 bases; unmatched junction nucleotides: 7. CDR3 protein: CASSPMGQGFNQPQHF. DNA for the CDR3: TGTGCCAGCAGCCCAATGGGACAGGGGTTCAATCAGCCCCAGCATTTT. Full variable domain (remainder filled in from reference TRBV7-2 and TRBJ1-5): GAGVSQSPSNKVTEKGKDVELRCDPISGHTALYWYRQSLGQGLEFLIYFQGNSAPDKSGLPSDRFSAERTGGSVSTLTIQRTQQEDSAVYLCASSPMGQGFNQPQHFGDGTRLSIL.

In regard to this clonotype: A much larger clone is a single base away; this may be a read error. The rearrangement joins TRBV9 to TRBJ2-2; 7 bases match TRBD2. Per the germline V gene, CDR1 is SGDLS and CDR2 is YYNGEE. This CDR3 has 13 amino acids. J gave up 3 bases and V 6 bases, and 2 bases lay outside the gene matches. CDR3 amino acids: CASNTSDTGELFF. The CDR3 DNA is TGTGCCAGCAACACTAGCGACACCGGGGAGCTGTTTTTT.

This clonotype appeared many times. The chain links TRBV18 to TRBJ1-2; D uncertain. The CDR3 has 13 residues. Trimming removed 3 bases from V and 5 bases from J, with 10 bases in between. The V gene's germline CDR1 is KGHSH and CDR2 LQKENI. The CDR3 region is CASSPDVRYGYTF. CDR3 nucleotides: TGTGCCAGCTCACCCGATGTACGGTATGGCTACACCTTC.

This clonotype showed up many times. V and J are TRBV7-9 and TRBJ1-1; D is undetermined. The CDR3 consists of 13 residues. The germline V and J ends were trimmed by 5 bases and 1 base, with 8 bases remaining between them. Looked up from germline, CDR1 is SEHNR and CDR2 is FQNEAQ (reference sequence). CDR3 region: CASSPVSNTEAFF. For the CDR3, the DNA is TGTGCCAGCAGCCCTGTATCGAACACTGAAGCTTTCTTT.

At least ten counts were recorded for this clonotype. The rearrangement joins TRBV9 to TRBJ2-2; D might be TRBD2 (6 bases). Deletions cut 0 bases from V and 0 bases from J, with 12 bases between. The germline gives CDR1 SGDLS, CDR2 YYNGEE. This CDR3 spans 17 amino acids. DNA of the CDR3: TGTGCCAGCAGCGTAGAGGAGGGGCCGCCGAACACCGGGGAGCTGTTTTTT. This codes for CASSVEEGPPNTGELFF.

The sample holds a few counts of this clonotype. The chain combines TRBV19 with TRBJ2-5; TRBD1 matches 7 bases. This CDR3 comprises 19 residues. J lost 3 bases, V lost 3 bases, and 19 bases had no gene match. CDR1 and CDR2 from the germline V gene are LNHDA and SQIVND (reference sequence). This chain's CDR3 is CASSIDLEYGTVVEETQYF. The CDR3 DNA reads TGTGCCAGTAGTATCGATCTAGAGTACGGGACAGTTGTGGAAGAGACCCAGTACTTC.

This clonotype was found many times. The gene calls are TRBV4-1 and TRBJ2-6; TRBD2 agrees at 8 bases. The CDR3 consists of 17 residues. V lost 4 bases and J lost 0; bases outside the gene matches: 5. Germline loops: CDR1 MGHRA, CDR2 YSYEKL. Here the CDR3 DNA reads TGCGCCAGCAGCCCCCGCGGGAGGTCCTCTGGGGCCAACGTCCTGACTTTC. Translating gives CASSPRGRSSGANVLTF.

This clonotype was counted at least ten times. The rearrangement uses TRBV5-1 and TRBJ1-4; 10 nucleotides line up with TRBD1. The J segment lost 6 bases and the V segment lost 5 bases, leaving 4 bases of the junction unmatched. The CDR3 has 14 amino acids. CDR1 and CDR2 (germline): SGHRS, YFSETQ. The CDR3, as DNA: TGCGCCAGCAGTCGGGACAGGGGACATGAAAAACTGTTTTTT. Protein sequence: CASSRDRGHEKLFF.

This clonotype was seen many times. The chain couples TRBV7-9 to TRBJ2-2; the match to TRBD1 covers 8 bases. Germline assignment: CDR1 SEHNR and CDR2 FQNEAQ (reference sequence). After removal of 5 bases from V and 5 bases from J, the junction contained 10 bases not matched to a gene. The CDR3 runs to 16 residues. The CDR3 sequence: CASSLRETGVTGELFF. As DNA, the CDR3 is TGTGCCAGCAGCCTGCGTGAGACAGGGGTGACCGGGGAGCTGTTTTTT.

This clonotype was counted ten times or more. V and J are TRBV6-4 and TRBJ2-3; 8 bases are a match to TRBD1. Germline values: CDR1 MRHNA, CDR2 SNTAGT. The CDR3 runs to 14 residues. Trimming cost V 4 bases and J 2 bases; bases outside gene matches: 2. CDR3 sequence reads: CASSVGQVTDTQYF. The CDR3 DNA is TGTGCCAGCAGTGTGGGACAGGTCACAGATACGCAGTATTTT.

This clonotype has at least ten counts. This rearrangement joins TRBV7-2 to TRBJ2-7; tentative D call: TRBD2 (6 bases). Trimming took 1 base from V and 6 from J, leaving 13 bases between them. The germline gives CDR1 SGHTA, CDR2 FQGNSA. There are 14 residues in the CDR3. The CDR3 is CASSLVPGVREQYF. The CDR3 DNA is TGTGCCAGCAGCTTAGTTCCGGGGGTGCGCGAGCAGTACTTC.

This clonotype was seen repeatedly, ten times or more. The J gene is TRBJ2-4, the V gene TRBV12-3 or TRBV12-4, with D perhaps matching TRBD1 (5 bases). The CDR3 sequence is 15 residues long. With 4 bases removed from V and 0 bases from J, the gap between germline ends came to 10 bases. This CDR3 is CASSSQGLAKNIQYF. CDR3 DNA: TGTGCCAGCAGTTCCCAGGGCCTAGCCAAAAACATTCAGTACTTC.

This clonotype was observed many times. The gene calls are TRBV12-3 or TRBV12-4 and TRBJ2-7; D might be TRBD2 (6 bases). Between the trimmed V and J ends, which lost 1 base and 0 bases, there was a span of 13 bases. The CDR3 covers 16 residues. The DNA of the CDR3 is TGTGCCAGCAGTTTAGGGGCCAGGGAGGCCTCCTACGAGCAGTACGTC. This gives the protein CASSLGAREASYEQYV.

This clonotype was found many times. CDR3 sequence (DNA): TGCAGTGCAGAGGGCCCCGAGCAGTACTTC. Its protein is CSAEGPEQYF. The chain joins TRBV20-1 to TRBJ2-7; weak D call: TRBD2 (5 bases). The length of the CDR3 is 10 residues. Germline CDR1 is DFQATT and CDR2 is SNEGSKA (reference sequence). Between the trimmed V and J ends, which lost 6 bases and 6 bases, there was a span of 9 bases.

Many counts were recorded for this clonotype. Sequence at one end of the junction differs from germline and may be a read error. The chain links TRBV4-2 to TRBJ1-3, with 7 nucleotides matching TRBD1. Germline V gene lookup returns CDR1 LGHNA and CDR2 YNFKEQ. The CDR3 spans 16 residues. This CDR3 is CASSREGGQKDKAANF. CDR3 bases: TGTGCCAGCAGCCGCGAGGGGGGACAGAAAGATAAAGCGGCGAATTTT.

This clonotype was recorded many times. The CDR3 sequence: CSVGQGALADTQYF. DNA for the CDR3: TGCAGCGTTGGTCAGGGGGCTCTGGCAGATACGCAGTATTTT. The chain employs TRBV29-1 and TRBJ2-3; TRBD1 aligns across 8 bases. J was trimmed by 4 bases and V by 4 bases; bases with no gene match: 7. CDR1 is SQVTM and CDR2 is ANQGSEA in the germline V gene. CDR3 length: 14 residues.